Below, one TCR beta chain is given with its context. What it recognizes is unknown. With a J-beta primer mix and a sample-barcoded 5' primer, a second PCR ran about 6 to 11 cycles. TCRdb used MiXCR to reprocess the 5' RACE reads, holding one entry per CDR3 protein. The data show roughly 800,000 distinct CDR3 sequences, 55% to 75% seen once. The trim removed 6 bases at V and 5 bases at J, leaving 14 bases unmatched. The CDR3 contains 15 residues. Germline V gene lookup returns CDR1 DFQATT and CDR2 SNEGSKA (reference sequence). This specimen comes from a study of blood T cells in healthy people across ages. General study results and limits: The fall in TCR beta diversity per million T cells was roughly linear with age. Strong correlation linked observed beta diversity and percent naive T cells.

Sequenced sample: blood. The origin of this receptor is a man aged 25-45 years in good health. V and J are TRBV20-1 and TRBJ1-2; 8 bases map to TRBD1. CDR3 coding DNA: TGCAGTGCCCCTGGAAGACAGGGGCTTAATTATGGCTACACCTTC. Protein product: CSAPGRQGLNYGYTF.